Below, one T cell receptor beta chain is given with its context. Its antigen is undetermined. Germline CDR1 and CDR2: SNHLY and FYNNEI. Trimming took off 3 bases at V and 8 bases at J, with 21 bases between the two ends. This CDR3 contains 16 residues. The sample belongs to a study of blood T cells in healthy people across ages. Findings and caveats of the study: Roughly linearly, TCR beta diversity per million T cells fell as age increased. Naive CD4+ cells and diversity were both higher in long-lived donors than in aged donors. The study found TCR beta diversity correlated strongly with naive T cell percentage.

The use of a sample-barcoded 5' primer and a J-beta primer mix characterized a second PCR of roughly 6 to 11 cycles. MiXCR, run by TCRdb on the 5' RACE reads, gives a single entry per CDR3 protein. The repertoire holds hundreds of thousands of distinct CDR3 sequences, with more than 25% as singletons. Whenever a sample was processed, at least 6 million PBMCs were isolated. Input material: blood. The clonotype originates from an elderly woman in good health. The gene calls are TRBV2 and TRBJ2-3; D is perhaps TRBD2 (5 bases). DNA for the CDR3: TGTGCCAGCAGTGATGCTCTGCGGCGAGCGGCAGTTACGCAGTATTTT. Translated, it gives CASSDALRRAAVTQYF.